The 5 T cell receptor beta chains given below trace back to one sample, sequenced in a study of T cell repertoires in cytomegalovirus infection. TCRdb itself ran the reads through MiXCR, one entry per CDR3 protein. The sample has 490,000 or so distinct CDR3 sequences, about 11% seen once; the top ten hold roughly 10%. Sequencing was carried out using PBMCs. These receptors all come from a human donor in good health (CMV status not recorded). Some clones in this sample may be carry-over from other donors' samples.

This clonotype was seen many times. The chain is built from TRBV27 and TRBJ2-3; a possible D gene is TRBD1 (5 bases). V lost 4 bases and J 6 bases, leaving 20 bases between the germline ends. This CDR3 has 16 amino acids. Looked up from germline, CDR1 is MNHEY and CDR2 is SMNVEV (reference sequence). This chain's CDR3 is CASSYIRLTGPDTQYF. The CDR3 nucleotides are TGTGCCAGCAGTTACATACGCTTAACAGGTCCTGATACGCAGTATTTT.

Many counts were recorded for this clonotype. The V gene is TRBV19, the J gene TRBJ2-1, with D possibly TRBD1 on 6 matching bases. Trimming pared 9 bases from V and 2 bases from J, leaving 17 bases between. The germline gives CDR1 LNHDA, CDR2 SQIVND (reference sequence). This CDR3 spans 15 amino acids. The CDR3 spells CASRGRGNPYNEQFF. DNA for the CDR3: TGTGCCAGCCGCGGTAGGGGGAACCCCTACAATGAGCAGTTCTTC.

This clonotype has ten or more counts. The chain carries TRBV5-5 and TRBJ2-7; a weak D match, TRBD1 (5 bases). This CDR3 has 14 residues. V was clipped by 2 bases and J by 3 bases, with 12 bases between them. The germline CDR1 and CDR2 sequences are SGHKS and YYEKEE (reference sequence). The CDR3 spells CASSFSQGNYEQYF. CDR3 sequence (DNA): TGTGCCAGCAGCTTCAGTCAGGGCAACTACGAGCAGTACTTC.

This clonotype occurred a few times. The chain is built from TRBV11-3 and TRBJ2-1; 8 bases fit TRBD2. This CDR3 is 15 amino acids long. Germline CDR1 and CDR2: SGHNT and YENEEA. V was pared by 1 base and J by 8 bases, with 7 bases of the junction left unmatched. The CDR3 DNA reads TGTGCCAGCAGCTTAGCAGGACTAGCTGGCTATGAGCAGTTCTTC. The encoded protein is CASSLAGLAGYEQFF.

There are many counts of this clonotype. The chain links TRBV27 to TRBJ2-2, with D unclear. CDR1 is MNHEY and CDR2 is SMNVEV in the germline V gene (reference sequence). The CDR3 spans 13 residues. V was clipped by 3 bases and J by 6 bases, with 8 bases between them. The CDR3 nucleotides read TGTGCCAGCAGTTTCCTCAGGCCCGGGGAGCTGTTTTTT. Residues: CASSFLRPGELFF.